A single sample gave rise to the 18 T cell receptor beta chains below, sequenced in a study of T cell responses to AZD1222 COVID-19 vaccine. The table came from immunoSEQ multiplex PCR; TCRdb's copy has only in-frame clones and leaves some out. The data show some 74,000 clones, 75% to 85% seen once. The sequencing here drew on peripheral blood, taken on day 0 of AZD1222 vaccination. The origin of the receptors is an adult in good health.

This chain joins TRBV7-8 and TRBJ2-7; the D gene could be TRBD1 or TRBD2 (5 bases each). The CDR3 contains 14 residues. The V gene's germline CDR1 is SGHVS and CDR2 FQNEAQ. Trimming took 0 bases from V and 6 from J, leaving 12 bases between them. The CDR3 DNA follows: TGTGCCAGCAGCTTAGCCCAAGGGACGGCCGAGCAGTACTTC. Residues: CASSLAQGTAEQYF.

The CDR3 bases are TGTGCCAGCAGCCAAGTTGTAGCGGGGGCCTTAAACGGGACCCAGTACTTC. This codes for CASSQVVAGALNGTQYF. The rearrangement links TRBV3-1 (or the pseudogene TRBV3-2) to TRBJ2-5; 9 nucleotides match TRBD2. This CDR3 region has 17 residues. The V segment lost 1 base and the J segment 7 bases; nucleotides outside the gene matches: 13. Germline V CDR1 and CDR2: LGHDT, YNNKEL (reference sequence).

The chain recombines TRBV12-5 with TRBJ2-5; 16 nucleotides agree with TRBD2. CDR1 LGHNT and CDR2 FRNRAP come from the germline V gene. V shed 5 bases and J 4 bases; nucleotides not matched to a gene: 4. The CDR3 totals 16 residues. The CDR3 sequence: CASGPGLAGGPETQYF. The CDR3 bases are TGTGCTAGTGGTCCGGGACTAGCGGGGGGGCCAGAGACCCAGTACTTC.

The chain joins TRBV11-2 to TRBJ1-6; D possibly corresponds to TRBD1 (6 bases). This CDR3 is built from 15 residues. Trimming shortened V by 6 bases and J by 11 bases, and 20 bases separated the two germline ends. In germline, CDR1 is SGHAT, CDR2 FQNNGV. CDR3 sequence: CASRSLQGSSPPLHF. The DNA for the CDR3 is TGTGCCAGCAGGTCATTACAGGGCTCGTCGCCACCCCTCCACTTT.

The table lists this clone with a count of one. The chain couples TRBV12-5 to TRBJ2-5, with D tentatively TRBD1 (7 bases). CDR3 size: 14 residues. Germline assignment: CDR1 LGHNT and CDR2 FRNRAP. V lost 8 bases, J lost 1 base, and 14 bases lay in between. The DNA of the CDR3 is TGTGCTAGTAACGCAGGGGGAGGCCAAGAGACCCAGTACTTC. Translating it yields CASNAGGGQETQYF.

This clone occurred once. V and J are TRBV5-1 and TRBJ1-1, with D possibly being TRBD1 (5 bases). The germline V and J ends were trimmed by 4 bases and 5 bases, with 18 bases remaining between them. Germline values: CDR1 SGHRS, CDR2 YFSETQ. The CDR3 is 15 amino acids. The DNA of the CDR3 is TGCGCCAGCAGCCCCATCCCCGGGGGGTTGACTGAAGCTTTCTTT. Translating gives CASSPIPGGLTEAFF. The whole variable domain, filled in from reference TRBV5-1 and TRBJ1-1, reads KAGVTQTPRYLIKTRGQQVTLSCSPISGHRSVSWYQQTPGQGLQFLFEYFSETQRNKGNFPGRFSGRQFSNSRSEMNVSTLELGDSALYLCASSPIPGGLTEAFFGQGTRLTVV.

J is TRBJ1-4 and V is TRBV14, with 7 nucleotides matching TRBD1. Germline CDR1 and CDR2: SGHDN and FVKESK. This CDR3 has 16 residues. V was pared by 0 bases and J by 7 bases, with 8 bases of the junction left unmatched. The CDR3, as DNA: TGTGCCAGCAGCCAAGATAGAGGGGGCGTAAGTGAAAAACTGTTTTTT. It translates to CASSQDRGGVSEKLFF.

This clone was observed once. The J gene is TRBJ2-1, the V gene TRBV3-1 (or the pseudogene TRBV3-2); D may be TRBD1 or TRBD2 (5 bases each). Germline CDR1 reads LGHDT; CDR2 reads YNNKEL (reference sequence). Trimming shortened V by 7 bases and J by 6 bases, and 16 bases separated the two germline ends. This CDR3 comprises 14 residues. The CDR3 protein is CASMPGTDRNEQFF. The CDR3, as DNA: TGTGCCAGCATGCCCGGGACGGATCGCAATGAGCAGTTCTTC.

The gene calls are TRBV28 and TRBJ1-4; the D gene is possibly TRBD1 (6 bases). CDR3 size: 14 residues. V gave up 5 bases and J gave up 8 bases, with 15 bases separating them. Germline V gene lookup returns CDR1 MDHEN and CDR2 SYDVKM. This CDR3 is CASSTRTAGEKLFF. DNA for the CDR3: TGTGCCAGCAGTACCCGGACAGCAGGGGAAAAACTGTTTTTT.

A few counts support this clone. This rearrangement joins TRBV4-2 to TRBJ1-2; D possibly corresponds to TRBD1 (5 bases). Trimming pared 1 base from V and 8 bases from J, leaving 14 bases between. Looked up from germline, CDR1 is LGHNA and CDR2 is YNFKEQ. This CDR3 is 14 amino acids long. The CDR3: CASSQVGTLRGYTF. As DNA, the CDR3 is TGTGCCAGCAGCCAAGTGGGGACTTTAAGAGGCTACACCTTC.

This clone appeared once. The rearrangement uses TRBV19 and TRBJ2-7; 9 bases line up with TRBD1. The germline CDR1 and CDR2 sequences are LNHDA and SQIVND (reference sequence). The CDR3 spans 16 residues. Germline trimming cut 5 bases from V and 3 bases from J; bases unmatched to any gene: 11. The CDR3 nucleotides read TGTGCCAGTAGTCAAGGGACAGGGCCTTCCTACTACGAGCAGTACTTC. Amino acid sequence: CASSQGTGPSYYEQYF.

The gene calls are TRBV29-1 and TRBJ1-1, with D possibly matching TRBD1 (6 bases). CDR1 is SQVTM, CDR2 ANQGSEA, per germline. Trimming left V 4 bases short and J 0 bases short, with 9 bases between. The CDR3 extends over 13 amino acids. The CDR3 region is CSVVGGMNTEAFF. CDR3 nucleotide sequence: TGCAGCGTTGTTGGGGGCATGAACACTGAAGCTTTCTTT. Variable domain in full (rest from reference TRBV29-1 and TRBJ1-1): SAVISQKPSRDICQRGTSLTIQCQVDSQVTMMFWYRQQPGQSLTLIATANQGSEATYESGFVIDKFPISRPNLTFSTLTVSNMSPEDSSIYLCSVVGGMNTEAFFGQGTRLTVV.

This rearrangement joins TRBV3-1 (or the pseudogene TRBV3-2) to TRBJ1-3, with D perhaps matching TRBD1 (5 bases). Looked up from germline, CDR1 is LGHDT and CDR2 is YNNKEL (reference sequence). This CDR3 is 15 amino acids long. Trimming cost V 1 base and J 2 bases, with 9 bases left between them. In DNA form, the CDR3 reads TGTGCCAGCAGCCAAGGGAAAGGGGCTGGAAACACCATATATTTT. Amino acids: CASSQGKGAGNTIYF.

This rearrangement joins TRBV30 to TRBJ1-4; 9 bases fit TRBD1. Germline CDR1 is GTSNPN and CDR2 is SVGIG (reference sequence). This CDR3 has 13 residues. Trimming took 5 bases from V and 4 from J; bases not matched to a gene: 2. The CDR3 DNA reads TGTGCCTGGGGGACAGGGTTTAATGAAAAACTGTTTTTT. This sequence encodes CAWGTGFNEKLFF.

V is TRBV5-1 and J is TRBJ2-5; perhaps TRBD1 as D (5 bases). Germline V gene lookup returns CDR1 SGHRS and CDR2 YFSETQ. Trimming removed 4 bases at V and 0 bases at J, with 10 bases between. The CDR3 spans 14 residues. Here the CDR3 DNA reads TGCGCCAGCAGCGTGGACAACTACCAAGAGACCCAGTACTTC. As protein: CASSVDNYQETQYF.

This sequence joins TRBV5-6 and TRBJ1-5, with D hard to call. Germline values: CDR1 SGHDT, CDR2 YYEEEE. The CDR3 is 12 residues long. Trimming pared 4 bases from V and 9 bases from J, leaving 11 bases between. CDR3 nucleotide sequence: TGTGCCAGCAGCCTTGCGGGGTGGCCCCAGCATTTT. It is translated as CASSLAGWPQHF.

This rearrangement joins TRBV7-2 to TRBJ2-1, with D maybe TRBD2 (6 bases). CDR1 SGHTA and CDR2 FQGNSA come from the germline V gene. V gave up 5 bases and J gave up 0 bases, with 14 bases separating them. The length of the CDR3 is 16 residues. The CDR3 loop is CASSDYGGSSYNEQFF. In DNA, the CDR3 is TGTGCCAGCAGCGACTACGGGGGAAGCTCCTACAATGAGCAGTTCTTC.

The chain combines TRBV11-2 with TRBJ1-5; TRBD1 might be the D (5 bases). CDR1 and CDR2 from the germline V gene are SGHAT and FQNNGV. The CDR3 runs to 18 residues. V lost 4 bases to trimming and J lost 1 base, with 20 bases between them. CDR3: CASSSAGTPGLSNQPQHF. The CDR3, as DNA: TGTGCCAGCAGCTCGGCCGGGACCCCGGGCCTCAGCAATCAGCCCCAGCATTTT.